What follows describes a single T cell receptor beta chain. The clone's antigen remains unknown. Base quality data are lacking; no much larger clone is found one base away. This entry comes from a study of blood T cell repertoires in COVID-19 (dated by TCRdb to 2020 to 2021). Turning to the overall study: Collaborator samples came from the United States, Italy and Spain and covered acute and convalescent phases of COVID-19. The material from the prospective study consisted of cDNA or gDNA derived from T cells, B-cell-depleted T cells, or PBMCs. Subjects who had been exposed to COVID-19, were actively infected with it, or had recovered from it provided the deeply sampled blood TCRbeta repertoires that made up the dataset. The samples were drawn from two sources: the first 160 participants of the ongoing ImmuneRACE study, and 1,000 to 1,500 subjects contributed by 6 global collaborators. The repertoires were released in a freely available public database meant as a resource for research on the immune response to SARS-CoV-2. Where HLA class I and class II types were available, the types were taken from metadata supplied by the sample provider, not from assay-based typing. A de-identified subject ID, COVID-19 status, age in years and sex were almost always included in the sample metadata.

Between the V and J ends, shortened by 3 bases and 1 base respectively, the junction contains 8 bases. Looking up the germline V gene yields CDR1 SGHRS and CDR2 YFSETQ. There are 15 amino acids in the CDR3, from cysteine to phenylalanine inclusive. Just CDR3 DNA is preserved here, 45 bases in frame from base 1. TCRbeta CDR3 regions were amplified from genomic DNA by means of the immunoSEQ Assay, a bias-controlled multiplex PCR. In the authors' own workflow: The number of nucleated cells in each sample was estimated by amplification of reference gene primers within the assay. Sequence reads were collapsed and filtered to measure the absolute abundance of every unique TCRbeta CDR3 rearrangement. Productive Simpson clonality was computed per sample as the square root of Simpson's diversity index over productive rearrangements. TCRdb mirrors the immuneACCESS table, restricted to in-frame sequences. Some clones are absent from its copies; in checked studies, under half trace to an unresolved V gene, and the reason for the others is unknown. For V, J and clone size, that table is used; D and trimming come from the DNA. The sample data list around 150,000 clones, and around 84% of these were observed just once. The biggest ten clones account for approximately 5% of the sample.

Each collaborating institution followed its own protocols to collect whole blood in K2EDTA tubes. For TCRbeta analysis, collaborator samples were shipped as frozen whole blood, as isolated PBMCs, or as DNA extracted from either sample type. The investigation overall reported the following: The quantity of clinical and demographic metadata differed by source and by participant and was supplied without curation.

Material for sequencing was peripheral blood. The TCR was taken from a woman aged 45-60 years with acute or convalescent COVID-19. Recombination linked TRBV5-1 to TRBJ1-6, with the D gene not clear enough to name. The CDR3 corresponds to CASSSGESYNSPLHF. The bases are TGCGCCAGCAGCTCTGGGGAGTCCTATAATTCACCCCTCCACTTT.